Given below is one T cell receptor beta chain in context. Its antigen is undetermined. The data stem from a study of CD8+CD57+ T cells in acquired aplastic anemia. About the study: Sorting CD4+ and CD8+ cells gave DNA averaging 3.2 ug. Reads per healthy sample averaged around 10 million (CD4+) and some 12 million (CD8+).

Trimming removed 1 base from V and 8 bases from J, with 12 bases in between. Germline-derived CDR1 and CDR2 are LNHNV and YYDKDF (reference sequence). The CDR3 sequence is 15 residues long. The study's findings and limits: Both patients and controls carried the same twenty-nine CD8+ CDR3 sequences.

Researchers used genomic DNA as the template to profile TCR beta VDJ and CDR3. TCRdb recomputed calls from the reads with MiXCR, one row per CDR3 protein. The table includes 62,000 or so distinct CDR3 sequences, roughly half detected once. The chain links TRBV15 to TRBJ1-6, with TRBD1 as a possible D gene (5 bases). The sample consisted of sorted CD4+, CD8+, or CD8+CD57+ T cells (not recorded which) from PBMCs. The sequence came from a human donor in good health, serving as a control. CDR3 DNA: TGTGCCACCAGCAGAGGGGGGGACGGTGATTCACCCCTCCACTTT. Amino acid sequence: CATSRGGDGDSPLHF.